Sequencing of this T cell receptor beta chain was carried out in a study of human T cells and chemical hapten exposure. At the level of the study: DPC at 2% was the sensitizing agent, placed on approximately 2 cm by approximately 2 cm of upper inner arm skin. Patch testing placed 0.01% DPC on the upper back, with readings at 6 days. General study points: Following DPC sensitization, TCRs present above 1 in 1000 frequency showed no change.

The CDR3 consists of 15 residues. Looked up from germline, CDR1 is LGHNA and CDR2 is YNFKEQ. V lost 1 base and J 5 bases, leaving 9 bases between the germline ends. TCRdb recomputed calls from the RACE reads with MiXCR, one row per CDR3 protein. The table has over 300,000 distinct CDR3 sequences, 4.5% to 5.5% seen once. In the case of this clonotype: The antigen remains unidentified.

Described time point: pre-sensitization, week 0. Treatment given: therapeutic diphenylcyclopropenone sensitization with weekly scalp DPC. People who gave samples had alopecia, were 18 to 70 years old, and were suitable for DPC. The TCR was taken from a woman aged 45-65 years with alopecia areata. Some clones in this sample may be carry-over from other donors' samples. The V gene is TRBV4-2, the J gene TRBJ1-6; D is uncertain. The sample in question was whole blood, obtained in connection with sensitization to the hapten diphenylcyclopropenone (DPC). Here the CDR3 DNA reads TGTGCCAGCAGCCAAGGCGTCAGCGATAATTCACCCCTCCACTTT. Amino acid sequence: CASSQGVSDNSPLHF.